One and the same sample provided the 21 T cell receptor beta chains below, sequenced in a study of shared clonotypes between healthy human individuals. Generated by immunoSEQ multiplex PCR, the TCRdb table keeps only in-frame clones and is missing some. The top ten hold approximately 1.8% of the sample, which has 600,000 to 750,000 clones, approximately 79% seen once. Sequencing was performed on memory CD4+ T cells sorted from blood. Described subset: CD45RA-negative fraction. These receptors originate from a woman aged 25-40 years in good health.

In this sample, this clone turned up many times. This same CDR3 is encoded by further DNA sequences in the sample. This chain joins TRBV2 and TRBJ2-3; 9 nucleotides agree with TRBD2. This CDR3 is 15 amino acids long. Germline V CDR1 and CDR2: SNHLY, FYNNEI. J was trimmed by 1 base and V by 6 bases; bases with no gene match: 5. The CDR3 DNA reads TGTGCCAGCAGGGGCCTAGCGGGACGCACAGATACGCAGTATTTT. Translating gives CASRGLAGRTDTQYF.

The V and J genes are TRBV7-2 and TRBJ1-3; the D is unclear. The CDR3 consists of 15 residues. The germline V and J ends were trimmed by 3 bases and 4 bases, with 13 bases remaining between them. CDR1 is SGHTA, CDR2 FQGNSA, per germline. Written as DNA, the CDR3 is TGTGCCAGCAGCTTGGCACATCTGGAGGGAAACACCATATATTTT. Amino acids: CASSLAHLEGNTIYF.

The rearrangement joins TRBV5-1 to TRBJ2-4; perhaps TRBD2 as D (5 bases). The germline CDR1 and CDR2 sequences are SGHRS and YFSETQ. The CDR3 sequence is 15 residues long. The V end was cut by 0 bases, the J end by 7 bases, with 14 bases between. The CDR3 DNA is TGCGCCAGCAGCTTGGAATATACGGGAAGGAACATTCAGTACTTC. Translated, it gives CASSLEYTGRNIQYF.

At least ten counts were recorded for this clone. This rearrangement joins TRBV5-1 to TRBJ2-7; D tentatively reads TRBD1 or TRBD2 (5 bases each). Germline lookup yields CDR1 SGHRS and CDR2 YFSETQ. The length of the CDR3 is 15 residues. Trimming shortened V by 4 bases and J by 0 bases, and 14 bases separated the two germline ends. CDR3 bases: TGCGCCAGCAGCGGGGACGGGTCCTTCTCCTACGAGCAGTACTTC. Translation: CASSGDGSFSYEQYF.

The chain is built from TRBV5-1 and TRBJ2-7; D is perhaps TRBD1 (6 bases). V gave up 3 bases and J gave up 2 bases, with 15 bases separating them. This CDR3 is built from 15 residues. The germline V gene encodes CDR1 SGHRS and CDR2 YFSETQ. The CDR3 is CASSSAGTSTYEQYF. In nucleotides, the CDR3 is TGCGCCAGCAGCTCCGCCGGGACAAGTACCTACGAGCAGTACTTC.

The table lists this clone with a few counts. CDR3 loop: CASSPRSQLMNTEAFF. DNA of the CDR3: TGTGCCAGCAGCCCAAGGTCCCAGCTCATGAACACTGAAGCTTTCTTT. The chain employs TRBV7-8 and TRBJ1-1; D remains ambiguous. The CDR3 length is 16 residues. Per germline, CDR1 SGHVS and CDR2 FQNEAQ. Trimming removed 5 bases at V and 0 bases at J, with 16 bases between.

The chain employs TRBV30 and TRBJ1-5; tentative D call: TRBD1 (6 bases). V was pared by 4 bases and J by 7 bases, with 17 bases between. This CDR3 is 14 amino acids long. Per germline, CDR1 GTSNPN and CDR2 SVGIG (reference sequence). The CDR3 region is CAWTRVAGEQPQHF. The CDR3 coding sequence is TGTGCCTGGACCCGGGTCGCAGGGGAACAGCCCCAGCATTTT. Full variable domain (missing parts from reference TRBV30 and TRBJ1-5): SQTIHQWPATLVQPVGSPLSLECTVEGTSNPNLYWYRQAAGRGLQLLFYSVGIGQISSEVPQNLSASRPQDRQFILSSKKLLLSDSGFYLCAWTRVAGEQPQHFGDGTRLSIL.

This clone appeared a single time. V gene TRBV2 combines with J gene TRBJ2-3, with D possibly matching TRBD2 (5 bases). V was clipped by 2 bases and J by 3 bases, with 9 bases between them. The CDR3 runs to 14 residues. The germline V gene has CDR1 SNHLY and CDR2 FYNNEI. The CDR3 here is CASSESTTTDTQYF. The CDR3 DNA follows: TGTGCCAGCAGTGAATCGACTACAACAGATACGCAGTATTTT.

V and J are TRBV4-2 and TRBJ2-1; 13 bases agree with TRBD2. The CDR3 totals 21 residues. The J segment lost 0 bases and the V segment lost 4 bases, leaving 15 bases of the junction unmatched. Germline CDR1 and CDR2: LGHNA and YNFKEQ. The CDR3 loop reads CASSPPPGTSGIVGSYNEQFF. CDR3 sequence (DNA): TGTGCCAGCAGCCCGCCCCCGGGGACTAGCGGGATTGTGGGCTCCTACAATGAGCAGTTCTTC.

The chain has TRBV7-2 and TRBJ2-7; 9 bases are shared with TRBD2. The CDR3 contains 15 residues. Unmatched junction bases numbered 6, after V lost 4 bases and J lost 2 bases. Germline V CDR1 and CDR2: SGHTA, FQGNSA. CDR3: CASSSRSGRTYEQYF. In DNA, the CDR3 is TGTGCCAGCAGCTCCAGGAGCGGGAGGACCTACGAGCAGTACTTC.

The genes are TRBV28 and TRBJ1-2; TRBD1 aligns across 12 bases. This CDR3 has 14 residues. Germline CDR1 MDHEN, CDR2 SYDVKM. With 6 bases clipped from V and 5 bases from J, the junction kept 4 bases outside the gene matches. CDR3 sequence (DNA): TGTGCCAGCAGCCGGGACAGGGGGCTATATGGCTACACCTTC. This translates into CASSRDRGLYGYTF.

J is TRBJ2-1 and V is TRBV25-1; TRBD2 agrees at 11 bases. The CDR3 runs to 18 residues. The germline V gene encodes CDR1 MGHDK and CDR2 SYGVNS. J gave up 2 bases and V 5 bases, and 11 bases lay outside the gene matches. CDR3 in DNA: TGTGCCAGCAGTACCCCGGGACTAGCGGTCGGCGCCTACAATGAGCAGTTCTTC. It translates to CASSTPGLAVGAYNEQFF.

J is TRBJ2-7 and V is TRBV9; the D gene is possibly TRBD2 (6 bases). Germline lookup yields CDR1 SGDLS and CDR2 YYNGEE. V was shortened by 0 bases and J by 3 bases, with 10 bases between the two germline ends. This CDR3 comprises 14 residues. For the CDR3, the DNA is TGTGCCAGCAGCGTAGCTTGGGGGGACTACGAGCAGTACTTC. Protein: CASSVAWGDYEQYF. The whole variable domain, remainder taken from reference TRBV9 and TRBJ2-7, is DSGVTQTPKHLITATGQRVTLRCSPRSGDLSVYWYQQSLDQGLQFLIQYYNGEERAKGNILERFSAQQFPDLHSELNLSSLELGDSALYFCASSVAWGDYEQYFGPGTRLTVT.

The V call is TRBV11-3, the J call TRBJ1-5, with 7 bases aligning to TRBD1. Germline CDR1 reads SGHNT; CDR2 reads YENEEA. The CDR3 is made up of 15 amino acids. The trim removed 9 bases at V and 7 bases at J, leaving 15 bases unmatched. The CDR3 bases are TGTGCCAGTATTACCCCCGAGGGGGCGAGGCAGCCCCAGCATTTT. Encoded protein: CASITPEGARQPQHF.

In this sample, this clone turned up a few times. V usage is TRBV28 and J usage is TRBJ1-2; unclear D gene. The V end was cut by 2 bases, the J end by 2 bases, with 6 bases between. Germline V gene data show CDR1 as MDHEN and CDR2 as SYDVKM. The CDR3 extends over 13 amino acids. The CDR3 region is CASSLDLNYGYTF. The CDR3 DNA reads as TGTGCCAGCAGTTTAGACCTAAACTATGGCTACACCTTC.

The V call is TRBV14, the J call TRBJ2-3, with TRBD2 matching over 7 bases. Unmatched junction bases numbered 9, after V lost 0 bases and J lost 6 bases. The germline CDR1 and CDR2 sequences are SGHDN and FVKESK. This CDR3 contains 16 residues. The chain's CDR3 is CASSQDGGLTSDTQYF. CDR3 nucleotide sequence: TGTGCCAGCAGCCAAGACGGAGGACTGACTAGCGATACGCAGTATTTT.

CDR3 loop: CASSPTQGAPYGYTF. The CDR3 nucleotides are TGTGCCAGCAGTCCAACACAGGGGGCCCCCTATGGCTACACCTTC. The V call is TRBV27, the J call TRBJ1-2, with 9 bases identical to TRBD1. Germline values: CDR1 MNHEY, CDR2 SMNVEV (reference sequence). CDR3 length equals 15 residues. The V segment lost 5 bases and the J segment 4 bases; nucleotides outside the gene matches: 8.

This clone was detected only once. CDR3 in DNA: TGCGCCAGCAGCCAGACTAGCGGGTTGCTAGGGGTTGAGCAGTTCTTC. Its protein is CASSQTSGLLGVEQFF. This chain connects TRBV5-1 to TRBJ2-1; TRBD2 matches at 10 bases. V was pared by 4 bases and J by 9 bases, with 13 bases of the junction left unmatched. Germline V gene data show CDR1 as SGHRS and CDR2 as YFSETQ. CDR3 size: 16 residues. Full variable domain (remainder filled in from reference TRBV5-1 and TRBJ2-1): KAGVTQTPRYLIKTRGQQVTLSCSPISGHRSVSWYQQTPGQGLQFLFEYFSETQRNKGNFPGRFSGRQFSNSRSEMNVSTLELGDSALYLCASSQTSGLLGVEQFFGPGTRLTVL.

The rearrangement links TRBV27 to TRBJ1-3; D might be TRBD1 (6 bases). Germline V gene data show CDR1 as MNHEY and CDR2 as SMNVEV (reference sequence). The length of the CDR3 is 16 residues. V lost 0 bases to trimming and J lost 4 bases, with 13 bases between them. The CDR3 spells CASSLSSQGHGNTIYF. The CDR3 DNA is TGTGCCAGCAGTTTATCTTCACAGGGTCACGGAAACACCATATATTTT.

This rearrangement joins TRBV7-8 to TRBJ2-6; D call uncertain. From germline, CDR1 is SGHVS and CDR2 FQNEAQ. V was cut by 3 bases and J by 0 bases, with 6 bases left in between. The CDR3 runs to 15 residues. CDR3 in amino acids: CASSLGFSGANVLTF. DNA of the CDR3: TGTGCCAGCAGCTTGGGTTTCTCTGGGGCCAACGTCCTGACTTTC. Combining the CDR3 with reference TRBV7-8 and TRBJ2-6 gives the whole variable domain GAGVSQSPRYKVAKRGQDVALRCDPISGHVSLFWYQQALGQGPEFLTYFQNEAQLDKSGLPSDRFFAERPEGSVSTLKIQRTQQEDSAVYLCASSLGFSGANVLTFGAGSRLTVL.

This clone has a count of ten or more. DNA of the CDR3: TGTGCCAGCACCCGGTGGGCTAGCGGATTGTACCAAGAGACCCAGTACTTC. Its protein is CASTRWASGLYQETQYF. The genes are TRBV5-8 and TRBJ2-5; 7 bases line up with TRBD2. Germline V gene data show CDR1 as SGHTS and CDR2 as YDEGEE. V was clipped by 6 bases and J by 0 bases; unmatched bases: 14. The CDR3 is 17 amino acids.